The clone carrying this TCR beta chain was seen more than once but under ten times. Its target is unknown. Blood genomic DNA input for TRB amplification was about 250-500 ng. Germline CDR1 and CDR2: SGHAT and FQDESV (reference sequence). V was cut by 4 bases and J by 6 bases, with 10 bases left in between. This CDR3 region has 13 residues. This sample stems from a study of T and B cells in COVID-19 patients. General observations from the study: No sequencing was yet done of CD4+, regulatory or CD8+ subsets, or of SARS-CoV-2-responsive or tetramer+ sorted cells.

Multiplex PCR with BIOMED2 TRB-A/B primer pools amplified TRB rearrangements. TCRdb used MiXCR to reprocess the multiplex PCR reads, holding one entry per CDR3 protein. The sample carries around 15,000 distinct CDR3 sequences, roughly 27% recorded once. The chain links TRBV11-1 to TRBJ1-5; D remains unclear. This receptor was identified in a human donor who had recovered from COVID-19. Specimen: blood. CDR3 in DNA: TGTGCCAGCAGCTACCAGCACGGTCAGCCCCAGCATTTT. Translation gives CASSYQHGQPQHF. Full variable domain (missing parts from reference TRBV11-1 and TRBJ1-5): EAEVAQSPRYKITEKSQAVAFWCDPISGHATLYWYRQILGQGPELLVQFQDESVVDDSQLPKDRFSAERLKGVDSTLKIQPAELGDSAMYLCASSYQHGQPQHFGDGTRLSIL.